The TCR beta chain under discussion was sequenced for a study of shared clonotypes between healthy human individuals. Turning to the study itself: The cohort comprised two women and three men. Their ages spanned 18 to 49 years.

Overall study results and limits: As a rule, naive subsets had a larger estimated richness than memory subsets.

Per the germline V gene, CDR1 is SGHRS and CDR2 is YFSETQ. Trimming removed 3 bases from V and 5 bases from J; junction bases left unmatched: 2. This CDR3 has 13 residues. Healthy adults negative for HIV, lacking recent acute infections or vaccinations, served as donors. In the original analysis: Owing to the provision of junction-only sequences devoid of quality scores by immunoSEQ, filtering differed. Repertoires were generated with immunoSEQ multiplex PCR, while TCRdb's copy carries only in-frame clones and drops some. From that table come the V and J calls and clone size; the DNA was used to work out D and trimming. The sample has a few million clones, around 95% seen once. As for this clone: Its specificity is not known.

The sequenced material came from naive CD4+ T cells sorted from blood. Described subset: CD45RA+ positively selected. V gene TRBV5-1 combines with J gene TRBJ2-3, with 8 nucleotides matching TRBD2. The sequence was obtained from a man aged 18 to 29 in good health. CDR3 sequence (DNA): TGCGCCAGCAGCTACCTAGCGGGAGATACGCAGTATTTT. This codes for CASSYLAGDTQYF.